These 18 T cell receptor beta chains were all obtained from the same sample, sequenced in a study of blood T cells in healthy people across ages. Using a J-beta primer mix together with a sample-barcoded 5' primer, a second PCR was run for roughly 6 to 12 cycles. Using its own MiXCR run on the 5' RACE reads, TCRdb lists one record per CDR3 protein. The table lists roughly 1 million distinct CDR3 sequences, almost 25% of them singletons, with less than 0.75% in the top ten. The same data also went into a second study, on T cells of mothers and their children.

Specimen: blood. These TCRs come from a girl under 10 years old in good health.

This clonotype has just a few counts. The CDR3 protein is CASSLTDSYEAFF. The DNA of the CDR3 is TGTGCCAGCAGCTTGACTGACAGTTACGAAGCTTTCTTT. This rearrangement joins TRBV11-2 to TRBJ1-1, with D possibly TRBD1 on 5 matching bases. Germline V lookup: CDR1 SGHAT, CDR2 FQNNGV. The CDR3 length is 13 residues. The ends were cut back, 3 bases at V and 8 bases at J, with 13 bases in the middle.

The chain links TRBV15 to TRBJ1-1, with 8 positions matching TRBD1. The CDR3 loop spans 13 amino acids. Trimming removed 3 bases from V and 7 bases from J; junction bases left unmatched: 4. Germline assignment: CDR1 LNHNV and CDR2 YYDKDF (reference sequence). The CDR3: CATSSGQGIEAFF. CDR3 coding DNA: TGTGCCACCAGCAGTGGACAGGGTATTGAAGCTTTCTTT.

This clonotype was seen a handful of times. V and J are TRBV7-2 and TRBJ1-4, with D uncertain. Trimming stripped 3 bases from V and 8 bases from J, with 10 bases between. Germline CDR1 SGHTA, CDR2 FQGNSA. CDR3 length equals 13 residues. CDR3 protein: CASSLTGREKLFF. The DNA of the CDR3 is TGTGCCAGCAGCTTGACCGGACGGGAAAAACTGTTTTTT. Full variable domain (missing parts from reference TRBV7-2 and TRBJ1-4): GAGVSQSPSNKVTEKGKDVELRCDPISGHTALYWYRQSLGQGLEFLIYFQGNSAPDKSGLPSDRFSAERTGGSVSTLTIQRTQQEDSAVYLCASSLTGREKLFFGSGTQLSVL.

The sample holds a few counts of this clonotype. This chain uses TRBV6-6 with TRBJ1-1; TRBD1 might be the D (5 bases). The CDR3 spans 13 residues. Germline values: CDR1 MNHNY, CDR2 SVGAGI (reference sequence). Trimming removed 2 bases at V and 5 bases at J, with 9 bases between. CDR3 sequence: CASSYGAGTEAFF. DNA for the CDR3: TGTGCCAGCAGTTACGGGGCAGGTACTGAAGCTTTCTTT.

This clonotype was detected only a few times. The V call is TRBV10-2, the J call TRBJ2-7; TRBD1 agrees at 8 bases. With 7 bases clipped from V and 3 bases from J, the junction kept 8 bases outside the gene matches. This CDR3 has 14 residues. Germline assignment: CDR1 WSHSY and CDR2 SAAADI. The CDR3 DNA reads as TGCGCCAGCACTCCAGGACAGGGTAGCTACGAGCAGTACTTC. Its protein product is CASTPGQGSYEQYF.

This clonotype came up a few times. This chain links TRBV6-2 or TRBV6-3 with TRBJ2-7; the D gene is possibly TRBD1 (6 bases). V was shortened by 5 bases and J by 3 bases, with 14 bases between the two germline ends. This CDR3 comprises 14 residues. The germline gives CDR1 MNHEY, CDR2 SVGEGT. CDR3 in amino acids: CASSDPDRNYEQYF. For the CDR3, the DNA is TGTGCCAGCAGTGACCCGGACAGAAACTACGAGCAGTACTTC.

The chain has TRBV7-2 and TRBJ2-3; D gene uncertain. CDR1 SGHTA and CDR2 FQGNSA come from the germline V gene. The CDR3 runs to 13 residues. Trimming removed 5 bases at V and 6 bases at J, with 12 bases between. The CDR3 loop is CASSTLTLDTQYF. CDR3 DNA sequence: TGTGCCAGCAGCACTTTAACCCTTGATACGCAGTATTTT.

V gene TRBV28 combines with J gene TRBJ2-7; D uncertain. The CDR3 has 12 residues. Trimming left V 7 bases short and J 7 bases short, with 14 bases between. CDR1 and CDR2 (germline): MDHEN, SYDVKM. The CDR3 bases are TGTGCCAGCACCCCGCGTGAGAGGGAGCAGTACTTC. Protein product: CASTPREREQYF.

This clonotype showed up just a few times. The chain uses TRBV20-1 and TRBJ2-1, with 9 bases aligning to TRBD2. The CDR3 runs to 15 residues. Germline values: CDR1 DFQATT, CDR2 SNEGSKA (reference sequence). J lost 4 bases, V lost 2 bases, and 6 bases had no gene match. The CDR3 sequence: CSARLAGSQYNEQFF. CDR3 in DNA: TGCAGTGCTAGACTAGCGGGAAGTCAATACAATGAGCAGTTCTTC.

The chain uses TRBV7-2 and TRBJ2-5; D is unresolved. The J call is uncertain, as TRBJ2-1 better fits the DNA end. Germline-derived CDR1 and CDR2 are SGHTA and FQGNSA. CDR3 length: 13 residues. CDR3 DNA sequence: TGTGCCAGCAGCTTAGTGCCTTTCAATGAGCAGTTCTTC. Amino acids: CASSLVPFNEQFF.

A few counts support this clonotype. One end of the junction is discordant with germline, which a read error may explain. This chain links TRBV20-1 with TRBJ1-5, with D perhaps matching TRBD1 (6 bases). CDR1 and CDR2 from the germline V gene are DFQATT and SNEGSKA (reference sequence). The CDR3 totals 12 residues. CDR3 DNA: TGCAGCGCTAACAGGGTGGACCAGCCCCAGCATTTT. Amino acid sequence: CSANRVDQPQHF.

This rearrangement joins TRBV20-1 to TRBJ2-5; TRBD1 agrees at 10 bases. The junction had 4 bases not matched to a gene; V was cut back by 0 bases and J by 3 bases. The CDR3 is 15 residues long. Germline V gives CDR1 DFQATT, CDR2 SNEGSKA (reference sequence). The CDR3 is CSARESGTGEETQYF. CDR3 DNA sequence: TGCAGTGCTAGAGAAAGCGGGACAGGGGAAGAGACCCAGTACTTC.

This chain connects TRBV11-3 to TRBJ2-5; D uncertain. The end of the DNA fits TRBJ2-1 better, so the J call may be wrong. The CDR3 has 13 residues. In germline, CDR1 is SGHNT, CDR2 YENEEA. The CDR3 nucleotides read TGTGCCAGCAGCTTAGTACTATCCGGTGAGCAGTTCTTC. This translates into CASSLVLSGEQFF.

V usage is TRBV7-9 and J usage is TRBJ2-3, with D perhaps matching TRBD1 or TRBD2 (5 bases each). Trimming left V 2 bases short and J 4 bases short, with 7 bases between. The V gene's germline CDR1 is SEHNR and CDR2 FQNEAQ (reference sequence). The length of the CDR3 is 13 residues. CDR3 sequence reads: CASSLWDADTQYF. The CDR3 nucleotides read TGTGCCAGCAGCTTATGGGACGCAGATACGCAGTATTTT.

The genes are TRBV4-2 and TRBJ1-4; unclear D gene. Germline V gene lookup returns CDR1 LGHNA and CDR2 YNFKEQ. The CDR3 is made up of 13 amino acids. Trimming stripped 3 bases from V and 8 bases from J, with 10 bases between. CDR3 nucleotide sequence: TGTGCCAGCAGCCATGTTCTAAACGAAAAACTGTTTTTT. This sequence encodes CASSHVLNEKLFF.

This clonotype was recorded only once. The CDR3 DNA reads as TGTGCCAGCAGCAGAGACAGGAGGGAAGAGACCCAGTACTTC. Protein: CASSRDRREETQYF. V usage is TRBV12-3 or TRBV12-4 and J usage is TRBJ2-5; D tentatively fits TRBD1 or TRBD2 (6 bases each). This CDR3 comprises 14 residues. V lost 6 bases and J lost 3, with 14 bases in between.

This clonotype occurred once. This rearrangement joins TRBV10-3 to TRBJ2-3; 7 bases match TRBD1. Trimming took 0 bases from V and 4 from J; bases not matched to a gene: 1. Germline values: CDR1 ENHRY, CDR2 SYGVKD. The CDR3 is 14 amino acids. The CDR3 loop reads CAISESGGADTQYF. CDR3 sequence (DNA): TGTGCCATCAGTGAGTCAGGGGGCGCAGATACGCAGTATTTT.

The CDR3 region is CSARDSSPFIVQPQHF. CDR3 in DNA: TGCAGTGCTAGAGATTCATCCCCTTTTATAGTTCAGCCCCAGCATTTT. This chain joins TRBV20-1 and TRBJ1-5; D gene unclear. The CDR3 is 16 amino acids. CDR1 DFQATT and CDR2 SNEGSKA come from the germline V gene (reference sequence). The V end was cut by 0 bases, the J end by 6 bases, with 18 bases between.